This entry lists 29 T cell receptor beta chains sequenced from one sample in a study of sequential checkpoint blockade in melanoma. The treatment here: randomized to nivolumab then ipilimumab (arm A) or the reverse (arm B). Assay: immunoSEQ multiplex PCR; the TCRdb copy retains only in-frame clones and omits some. Of some 7,000 clones in the sample, 23% were seen once. The sequenced sample was tumor tissue (inferred from file names), obtained from a patient given nivolumab and ipilimumab in sequence. The origin of the receptors is a human donor with melanoma.

The rearrangement joins TRBV11-3 to TRBJ2-2; TRBD1 matches 8 bases. CDR1 and CDR2 (germline): SGHNT, YENEEA. The CDR3 is 16 amino acids. V lost 2 bases and J lost 7; bases outside the gene matches: 9. The CDR3, as DNA: TGTGCCAGCAGCTTAACCCAGGACAGGGCGGGCGGGGAGCTGTTTTTT. Translation gives CASSLTQDRAGGELFF.

This chain joins TRBV19 and TRBJ2-2, with unresolved D. Per the germline V gene, CDR1 is LNHDA and CDR2 is SQIVND (reference sequence). The V and J ends lost 5 bases and 6 bases respectively, with 13 bases between them. The CDR3 runs to 14 residues. CDR3 loop: CASSWANRPGELFF. The DNA of the CDR3 is TGTGCCAGTAGTTGGGCTAACCGCCCCGGGGAGCTGTTTTTT.

The genes are TRBV19 and TRBJ1-2; D unresolved. Germline values: CDR1 LNHDA, CDR2 SQIVND (reference sequence). The V gene lost 7 bases and the J gene lost 5 bases, with 14 bases spanning the gap. The CDR3 loop spans 13 amino acids. CDR3 nucleotides: TGTGCCAGTAAACCCTTCGGGTTGTATGGCTACACCTTC. This gives the protein CASKPFGLYGYTF.

This clone was counted between two and nine times. The V call is TRBV6-8, the J call TRBJ1-1, with 7 bases identical to TRBD1. The J segment lost 1 base and the V segment lost 10 bases, leaving 15 bases of the junction unmatched. The CDR3 consists of 16 residues. CDR1 is MNHGY, CDR2 SAAAGT, per germline. This CDR3 is CATKTGTVPPNTEAFF. CDR3 nucleotides: TGTGCCACAAAGACAGGGACCGTACCTCCGAACACTGAAGCTTTCTTT.

In this sample, this clone turned up a few times. This chain uses TRBV23-1 with TRBJ1-1; D possibly corresponds to TRBD1 (6 bases). TRBV23-1 is placed among ORFs of uncertain function. The CDR3 totals 13 residues. Deletions cut 6 bases from V and 11 bases from J, with 19 bases between. CDR3 loop: CASSPSGGGGAFF. CDR3 nucleotide sequence: TGCGCCAGCAGCCCCTCGGGGGGCGGTGGGGCTTTCTTT.

This clone was counted only a few times. CDR3 in DNA: TGTGCCAGCAGTGAAAGTGAAAAACTGTTTTTT. Translating gives CASSESEKLFF. The chain links TRBV6-4 to TRBJ1-4; D gene unclear. Germline V gene sequence: CDR1 MRHNA, CDR2 SNTAGT. Trimming pared 3 bases from V and 7 bases from J, leaving 3 bases between. The CDR3 sequence is 11 residues long.

This clone was detected only a few times. The V call is TRBV19, the J call TRBJ2-1, with 7 bases fitting TRBD2. Germline CDR1 LNHDA, CDR2 SQIVND (reference sequence). V shed 10 bases, J shed 7 bases, and the junction held 7 bases outside the gene matches. CDR3 length: 12 amino acids. CDR3 sequence: CATERDRNEQFF. DNA for the CDR3: TGTGCCACCGAGCGGGACCGAAATGAGCAGTTCTTC.

A few counts support this clone. The chain combines TRBV29-1 with TRBJ1-1; TRBD1 matches at 9 bases. This CDR3 is built from 13 residues. The J segment lost 1 base and the V segment lost 4 bases, leaving 1 base of the junction unmatched. From germline, CDR1 is SQVTM and CDR2 ANQGSEA. This chain's CDR3 is CSVGGQGNTEAFF. The CDR3, as DNA: TGCAGCGTTGGGGGACAGGGGAACACTGAAGCTTTCTTT.

The rearrangement joins TRBV6-8 to TRBJ2-7; D unresolved. The CDR3 is made up of 13 amino acids. Deletions cut 5 bases from V and 2 bases from J, with 10 bases between. CDR1 is MNHGY, CDR2 SAAAGT, per germline. CDR3 region: CASSPGAAYEQYV. Written as DNA, the CDR3 is TGTGCCAGCAGTCCAGGCGCCGCCTACGAGCAGTACGTC.

V usage is TRBV4-1 and J usage is TRBJ2-1, with TRBD2 identical over 9 bases. V gave up 1 base and J gave up 5 bases; unmatched junction bases: 9. This CDR3 spans 17 amino acids. Germline V gene data show CDR1 as MGHRA and CDR2 as YSYEKL. CDR3: CASSQVLGTSPNNEQFF. In DNA form, the CDR3 reads TGCGCCAGCAGCCAAGTGTTAGGGACTAGCCCTAACAATGAGCAGTTCTTC.

The genes are TRBV5-1 and TRBJ1-3; D possibly corresponds to TRBD1 (5 bases). Germline loops: CDR1 SGHRS, CDR2 YFSETQ. Trimming took 4 bases from V and 4 from J, leaving 15 bases between them. The CDR3 contains 15 residues. The CDR3 protein is CASSLSGTEGNTIYF. The DNA of the CDR3 is TGCGCCAGCAGCCTCTCCGGGACTGAGGGAAACACCATATATTTT.

The chain combines TRBV16 with TRBJ2-5; D may match TRBD1 or TRBD2 (6 bases each). The CDR3 sequence is 15 residues long. Trimming pared 6 bases from V and 4 bases from J, leaving 18 bases between. Germline CDR1 KGHSY, CDR2 FQNENV. The CDR3 DNA is TGTGCCAGCAGTCCCGGGGGCGCGTCCTCAGAGACCCAGTACTTC. Its protein product is CASSPGGASSETQYF.

The chain uses TRBV19 and TRBJ2-4, with D possibly being TRBD1 (5 bases). CDR3 length equals 17 residues. V was cut by 4 bases and J by 0 bases, with 16 bases left in between. Germline assignment: CDR1 LNHDA and CDR2 SQIVND (reference sequence). This CDR3 reads CASSKGQGSLAKNIQYF. DNA of the CDR3: TGTGCCAGTAGTAAAGGCCAGGGTTCACTAGCCAAAAACATTCAGTACTTC.

Only a few counts were recorded for this clone. This chain uses TRBV6-8 with TRBJ2-6; D may be TRBD1 (5 bases). This CDR3 has 18 amino acids. Trimming pared 8 bases from V and 0 bases from J, leaving 20 bases between. CDR1 is MNHGY, CDR2 SAAAGT, per germline. The CDR3 region is CASRVRVGVTSGANVLTF. As DNA, the CDR3 is TGTGCCAGCCGGGTCAGGGTAGGGGTGACCTCTGGGGCCAACGTCCTGACTTTC.

This clone turned up a few times. The chain has TRBV9 and TRBJ1-2; no firm D call. Trimming removed 4 bases from V and 5 bases from J, with 9 bases in between. This CDR3 has 12 residues. Germline assignment: CDR1 SGDLS and CDR2 YYNGEE. CDR3 protein: CASSYPSYGYTF. Written as DNA, the CDR3 is TGTGCCAGCAGCTATCCTTCATATGGCTACACCTTC.

This clone has only a few counts. V is TRBV9 and J is TRBJ1-1; D not resolved. The V gene lost 1 base and the J gene lost 7 bases, with 8 bases spanning the gap. The CDR3 runs to 12 residues. Germline V gene data show CDR1 as SGDLS and CDR2 as YYNGEE. CDR3 protein: CASSVKGGEAFF. The DNA of the CDR3 is TGTGCCAGCAGCGTAAAGGGTGGTGAAGCTTTCTTT.

Regarding this clone: One junction end disagrees with the germline gene, perhaps due to a read error. This chain connects TRBV18 to TRBJ1-4; no clear D. CDR1 is KGHSH and CDR2 is LQKENI in the germline V gene. There are 15 residues in the CDR3. CDR3 nucleotide sequence: TGTGCCAGCTCGCCACCAAACCAGGCAGAAGAAAAACTGTTTTTT. The encoded protein is CASSPPNQAEEKLFF.

V is TRBV9 and J is TRBJ1-3; D not resolved. This CDR3 has 14 amino acids. V lost 5 bases and J lost 0, with 9 bases in between. Germline CDR1 is SGDLS and CDR2 is YYNGEE. CDR3 bases: TGTGCCAGCAGGGCGGTTAGCTCTGGAAACACCATATATTTT. Protein product: CASRAVSSGNTIYF.

Only a few counts were recorded for this clone. The chain carries TRBV11-3 and TRBJ2-1, with D possibly matching TRBD2 (5 bases). V lost 3 bases and J 1 base, leaving 19 bases between the germline ends. Germline-derived CDR1 and CDR2 are SGHNT and YENEEA. The CDR3 runs 18 residues. The CDR3 bases are TGTGCCAGCAGCTTGAGTGTTGTAGCGCTTTTATCCTACAATGAGCAGTTCTTC. Its protein product is CASSLSVVALLSYNEQFF.

This clone was found a few times. The chain employs TRBV6-8 and TRBJ2-2; 7 nucleotides line up with TRBD2. J gave up 3 bases and V 0 bases, and 7 bases lay outside the gene matches. The CDR3 consists of 17 residues. Germline CDR1 reads MNHGY; CDR2 reads SAAAGT. The CDR3 DNA sequence: TGTGCCAGCAGTTACTCGAGCGGCGGGAGTTACACCGGGGAGCTGTTTTTT. Amino acid sequence: CASSYSSGGSYTGELFF.

Many counts were recorded for this clone. The J gene is TRBJ2-2, the V gene TRBV6-8, with D hard to call. The germline V gene encodes CDR1 MNHGY and CDR2 SAAAGT. The CDR3 runs 13 residues. The V gene lost 8 bases and the J gene lost 4 bases, with 11 bases spanning the gap. CDR3 region: CASSDFGTGELFF. The CDR3, as DNA: TGTGCCAGCTCTGATTTCGGCACCGGGGAGCTGTTTTTT.

This chain joins TRBV6-8 and TRBJ1-4, with 7 positions matching TRBD1. J was trimmed by 4 bases and V by 2 bases; bases with no gene match: 4. The CDR3 spans 15 residues. Germline-derived CDR1 and CDR2 are MNHGY and SAAAGT. The chain's CDR3 is CASSYTGAFNEKLFF. The CDR3 DNA sequence: TGTGCCAGCAGTTACACAGGGGCGTTTAATGAAAAACTGTTTTTT.

This clone was observed a single time. The chain links TRBV5-1 to TRBJ2-5; 9 bases map to TRBD1. This CDR3 contains 15 residues. V gave up 2 bases and J gave up 4 bases; unmatched junction bases: 6. Germline loops: CDR1 SGHRS, CDR2 YFSETQ. In nucleotides, the CDR3 is TGCGCCAGCAGCTTAGCGGGACAGGGAAGAGAGACCCAGTACTTC. Amino acids: CASSLAGQGRETQYF.

This clone was counted a few times. The chain carries TRBV11-3 and TRBJ2-5; 7 bases align to TRBD2. The CDR3 runs 14 residues. The junction had 1 base not matched to a gene; V was cut back by 1 base and J by 2 bases. Germline values: CDR1 SGHNT, CDR2 YENEEA. This chain's CDR3 is CASSLGGLQETQYF. The CDR3, as DNA: TGTGCCAGCAGCTTAGGGGGACTACAAGAGACCCAGTACTTC.

Relative to its sample, this clone is medium-sized. The chain uses TRBV9 and TRBJ2-3; D might be TRBD1 (6 bases). Looked up from germline, CDR1 is SGDLS and CDR2 is YYNGEE. The V end lost 2 bases, the J end lost 2 bases, and 18 bases lay between the germline ends. The CDR3 totals 17 residues. The CDR3 protein is CASSVVDRPRNTDTQYF. The CDR3 DNA reads TGTGCCAGCAGCGTTGTAGACAGGCCTCGTAACACAGATACGCAGTATTTT.

The rearrangement links TRBV5-1 to TRBJ2-5; D ambiguous. This CDR3 is 15 amino acids long. CDR1 is SGHRS and CDR2 is YFSETQ in the germline V gene. Trimming left V 0 bases short and J 5 bases short, with 14 bases between. CDR3 sequence (DNA): TGCGCCAGCAGCTTGGCCGAGCCGGGTGGGGAGACCCAGTACTTC. Translation: CASSLAEPGGETQYF.

This chain connects TRBV5-1 to TRBJ2-2; D perhaps matches TRBD1 (6 bases). The CDR3 contains 14 residues. V dropped 7 bases and J dropped 2 bases, with 12 bases sitting between them. CDR1 and CDR2 from the germline V gene are SGHRS and YFSETQ. In nucleotides, the CDR3 is TGCGCCAGCTCGCACAGGGAAAACACCGGGGAGCTGTTTTTT. It codes for CASSHRENTGELFF.

This clone was seen a few times. V and J are TRBV15 and TRBJ1-3; D gene uncertain. Germline V gene data show CDR1 as LNHNV and CDR2 as YYDKDF (reference sequence). V lost 5 bases and J lost 0, with 11 bases in between. The CDR3 contains 15 residues. CDR3 bases: TGTGCCACCAGCGACACAGTTAACTCTGGAAACACCATATATTTT. Residues: CATSDTVNSGNTIYF.

V usage is TRBV5-1 and J usage is TRBJ2-7; TRBD2 aligns across 10 bases. J was trimmed by 3 bases and V by 0 bases; bases with no gene match: 6. CDR3 length: 16 residues. Germline CDR1 reads SGHRS; CDR2 reads YFSETQ. The CDR3 DNA sequence: TGCGCCAGCAGCTTGGACCTCGGGACTAGCGACTACGAGCAGTACGTC. Translated: CASSLDLGTSDYEQYV.